This TCR beta chain came from a study of T-cell memory formation after mild COVID-19. TCRdb independently ran MiXCR on the 5' RACE reads; one entry per CDR3 protein. The table has about 150,000 distinct CDR3 sequences, roughly 14% seen once; the top ten hold roughly an eighth. This clonotype has only a few counts. Its specificity is not known. Whole-study findings and limits: Shrinking CD4+ clones were chiefly CM and EM; CD8+ ones were chiefly EMRA. Detection of some responders pre-infection suggested pre-existing cross-reactive memory T cells participated. The study found balanced CD4/CD8 in clones contracting day 15 to 85 and a CD4+ lean in later expanders.

Material for sequencing was PBMCs or a T cell subset sorted from them (not recorded which). The sequence derives from an adult woman who had mild COVID-19 (a few samples of this study predate the infection). Cell type and time point are not known.

CDR3 loop: CASSSGTSGRRMGQYF. The CDR3 region has the DNA TGTGCCAGCAGCTCAGGGACTAGCGGGAGGAGGATGGGGCAGTACTTC. This chain connects TRBV7-9 to TRBJ2-7, with TRBD2 matching over 15 bases. V was pared by 4 bases and J by 9 bases, with 10 bases of the junction left unmatched. The CDR3 extends over 16 amino acids. The germline V gene encodes CDR1 SEHNR and CDR2 FQNEAQ (reference sequence).